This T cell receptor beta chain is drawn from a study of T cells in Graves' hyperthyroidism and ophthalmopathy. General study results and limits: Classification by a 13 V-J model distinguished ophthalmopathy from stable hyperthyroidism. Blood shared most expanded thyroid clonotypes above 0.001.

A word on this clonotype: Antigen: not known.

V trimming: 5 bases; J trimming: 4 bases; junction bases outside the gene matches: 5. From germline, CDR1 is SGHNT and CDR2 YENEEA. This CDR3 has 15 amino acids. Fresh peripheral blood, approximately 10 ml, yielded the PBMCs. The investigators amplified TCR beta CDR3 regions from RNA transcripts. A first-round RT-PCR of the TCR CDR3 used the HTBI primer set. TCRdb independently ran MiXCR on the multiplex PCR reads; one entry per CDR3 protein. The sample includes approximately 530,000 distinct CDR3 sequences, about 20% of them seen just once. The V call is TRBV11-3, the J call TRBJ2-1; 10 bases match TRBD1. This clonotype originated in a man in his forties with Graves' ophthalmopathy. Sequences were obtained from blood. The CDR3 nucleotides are TGTGCCAGCAGCGTCGGGACAGGGGTATACAATGAGCAGTTCTTC. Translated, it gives CASSVGTGVYNEQFF.